Each of the 4 T cell receptor beta chains below was sequenced from the same sample in a study of human T cells and chemical hapten exposure. Stated time point: patch test 3, about 24 weeks after DPC sensitization. Treatment in this sample: therapeutic diphenylcyclopropenone sensitization with weekly scalp DPC. Using its own MiXCR run on the RACE reads, TCRdb lists one record per CDR3 protein. The table lists 50,000 to 75,000 distinct CDR3 sequences, roughly 11% of them singletons. The sample here was whole blood, taken in connection with sensitization to the hapten diphenylcyclopropenone (DPC). These receptors originate from a woman under 40 with alopecia areata. Some clones in this sample may be carry-over from other donors' samples.

This chain connects TRBV4-3 to TRBJ2-3, with 9 nucleotides matching TRBD2. V was clipped by 1 base and J by 4 bases; unmatched bases: 6. Germline CDR1 is LGHNA and CDR2 is YSLEER. CDR3 size: 16 residues. The CDR3 reads CASSQAPTSGPDTQYF. CDR3 nucleotides: TGCGCCAGCAGCCAAGCCCCTACTAGCGGGCCAGATACGCAGTATTTT.

There are a few counts of this clonotype. V usage is TRBV6-1 and J usage is TRBJ1-5; 8 nucleotides line up with TRBD1. Germline V gives CDR1 MNHNS, CDR2 SASEGT. The CDR3 length is 16 residues. Trimming cost V 1 base and J 7 bases; bases outside gene matches: 9. The CDR3 nucleotides read TGTGCCAGCAGTGAAGTGGCGGACAGGGAGGGACAGCCCCAGCATTTT. It is translated as CASSEVADREGQPQHF.

In its sample, this clonotype was seen a few times. This chain uses TRBV19 with TRBJ2-1; no clear D. Germline lookup yields CDR1 LNHDA and CDR2 SQIVND (reference sequence). The CDR3 length is 14 residues. V gave up 6 bases and J gave up 2 bases, with 11 bases separating them. The CDR3 bases are TGTGCCAGTAGAAACCTGCTCGCCTACAATGAGCAGTTCTTC. Protein sequence: CASRNLLAYNEQFF.

The table lists this clonotype with many counts. The chain joins TRBV28 to TRBJ1-1; D remains unclear. The CDR3 loop spans 18 amino acids. V lost 2 bases, J lost 1 base, and 20 bases lay in between. The germline gives CDR1 MDHEN, CDR2 SYDVKM. CDR3 amino acids: CASSLILGLDSGNTEAFF. In DNA, the CDR3 is TGTGCCAGCAGTTTAATTCTGGGCTTGGACTCGGGGAACACTGAAGCTTTCTTT.